This T cell receptor (beta chain) was sequenced for a study of blood T cell repertoires in COVID-19. As for the study in general: Researchers got acute and convalescent COVID-19 samples from the United States, Italy and Spain.

CDR1 and CDR2 (germline): SEHNR, FQNEAQ (reference sequence). Trimming took off 6 bases at V and 1 base at J, with 13 bases between the two ends. CDR3 length: 15 residues. Measured with immunoSEQ multiplex PCR; TCRdb has only the in-frame clones, and not every one. The profile shows some 390,000 clones, over 75% of them singletons. Adults between roughly 18 and 95 years of age took part from 20 to 25 US areas. Membership in each cohort depended on participant-reported clinical history. Cohort 3 donors counted as recovered after two negative PCRs, clearance, or resolved symptoms. The receptor was isolated from a man aged 25 to 45 who had recovered from COVID-19. The specimen was PBMCs or T cells enriched from blood (not recorded which). V and J are TRBV7-9 and TRBJ2-1; possibly TRBD2 for D (5 bases). The CDR3 sequence: CASSLPRESYNEQFF. The CDR3 DNA is TGTGCCAGCAGTCTACCGAGGGAATCCTACAATGAGCAGTTCTTC.